The rows below give T cell receptor beta chains drawn from one sample of a study of blood T cell repertoires in COVID-19. Here immunoSEQ multiplex PCR was the method, and the copy in TCRdb shows in-frame clones only, minus some. The sample has 400,000 or so clones, nearly 90% seen once. Sequencing used PBMCs or T cells enriched from blood (not recorded which). These receptors were collected from a woman between 40 and 55 years old with acute COVID-19. CDR3s include the opening cysteine and the closing phenylalanine or tryptophan. The order of the fields is clone size, J gene, D gene, V gene, CDR3 length, CDR3 protein, CDR3 DNA. D genes are given only for firm matches. The size entry is marked missing in some rows and otherwise reads once, few, many or a size class.

size: NA; J: TRBJ1-5; D: NA; V: TRBV11-2; length: 14; CDR3: CASSEYSGNQPQHF; DNA: TGTGCCAGCAGCGAATACAGTGGAAATCAGCCCCAGCATTTT
size: NA; J: TRBJ2-2; D: NA; V: TRBV5-5; length: 14; CDR3: CASSPLNSGGELFF; DNA: TGTGCCAGCAGCCCACTCAACTCCGGCGGGGAGCTGTTTTTT
size: NA; J: TRBJ2-7; D: NA; V: TRBV9; length: 15; CDR3: CASSVEPGANYEQYF; DNA: TGTGCCAGCAGCGTAGAGCCAGGGGCTAACTACGAGCAGTACTTC
size: NA; J: TRBJ2-1; D: TRBD2; V: TRBV2; length: 15; CDR3: CASSEPLAGVNEQFF; DNA: TGTGCCAGCAGTGAACCGCTAGCGGGGGTCAATGAGCAGTTCTTC
size: NA; J: TRBJ1-2; D: NA; V: TRBV7-2; length: 15; CDR3: CASSPIPGVSYGYTF; DNA: TGTGCCAGCAGCCCGATTCCAGGGGTTTCCTATGGCTACACCTTC
size: NA; J: TRBJ1-4; D: NA; V: TRBV6-5; length: 16; CDR3: CASSYESGTANEKLFF; DNA: TGTGCCAGCAGTTACGAGTCAGGCACCGCTAATGAAAAACTGTTTTTT
size: NA; J: TRBJ1-2; D: TRBD1; V: TRBV2; length: 13; CDR3: CASSAQGEDGYTF; DNA: TGTGCCAGCAGTGCACAGGGGGAGGATGGCTACACCTTC
size: once; J: TRBJ2-7; D: NA; V: TRBV23-1; length: 17; CDR3: CASSQPVPGESSYEQYF; DNA: TGCGCCAGCAGTCAACCCGTACCAGGCGAGAGCTCCTACGAGCAGTACTTC
size: NA; J: TRBJ1-2; D: NA; V: TRBV4-2; length: 18; CDR3: CASSPKSGGVDPHLGYTF; DNA: TGTGCCAGCAGCCCAAAATCGGGGGGCGTGGATCCCCACTTGGGCTACACCTTC
size: NA; J: TRBJ2-3; D: NA; V: TRBV4-2; length: 14; CDR3: CASSQARGEDTQYF; DNA: TGTGCCAGCAGCCAAGCCAGAGGAGAAGATACGCAGTATTTT
size: NA; J: TRBJ1-6; D: TRBD1; V: TRBV6-6; length: 17; CDR3: CASSPMVGRGDNSPLHF; DNA: TGTGCCAGCAGTCCAATGGTGGGCAGGGGGGATAATTCACCCCTCCACTTT
size: NA; J: TRBJ1-1; D: NA; V: TRBV30; length: 15; CDR3: CAWRKAQAGNTEAFF; DNA: TGTGCCTGGAGGAAGGCCCAAGCGGGAAACACTGAAGCTTTCTTT
size: NA; J: TRBJ2-3; D: TRBD2; V: TRBV5-4; length: 15; CDR3: CASSRGGGNTDTQYF; DNA: TGTGCCAGCAGCCGGGGCGGGGGGAACACAGATACGCAGTATTTT
size: NA; J: TRBJ1-1; D: NA; V: TRBV6-2/TRBV6-3; length: 13; CDR3: CASSYSGRAEAFF; DNA: TGTGCCAGCAGTTACTCCGGCAGGGCGGAAGCTTTCTTT
size: NA; J: TRBJ1-6; D: TRBD1; V: TRBV25-1; length: 15; CDR3: CASSVSDRENSPLHF; DNA: TGTGCCAGCAGTGTCTCCGACAGGGAAAATTCACCCCTCCACTTT
size: NA; J: TRBJ2-5; D: NA; V: TRBV5-4; length: 15; CDR3: CASSLAKGGGETQYF; DNA: TGTGCCAGCAGCTTGGCCAAGGGAGGGGGAGAGACCCAGTACTTC
size: NA; J: TRBJ1-1; D: TRBD1; V: TRBV5-1; length: 14; CDR3: CASRVDRGRTEAFF; DNA: TGCGCCAGCAGGGTGGACAGGGGGCGGACTGAAGCTTTCTTT
size: NA; J: TRBJ1-2; D: NA; V: TRBV5-4; length: 13; CDR3: CASKVSGAYGYTF; DNA: TGTGCCAGCAAGGTTTCAGGGGCCTATGGCTACACCTTC
size: NA; J: TRBJ2-3; D: TRBD2; V: TRBV5-4; length: 14; CDR3: CASSLAGITDTQYF; DNA: TGTGCCAGCAGCTTAGCGGGGATCACAGATACGCAGTATTTT
size: NA; J: TRBJ2-2; D: NA; V: TRBV7-8; length: 18; CDR3: CASSLDGPGGSSTGELFF; DNA: TGTGCCAGCAGCTTAGATGGTCCTGGGGGGTCTAGCACCGGGGAGCTGTTTTTT
size: few; J: TRBJ2-7; D: TRBD1; V: TRBV7-9; length: 16; CDR3: CASTSYTGQGDYEQYF; DNA: TGTGCCAGCACCTCTTACACGGGACAGGGGGACTACGAGCAGTACTTC
size: NA; J: TRBJ2-3; D: TRBD2; V: TRBV20-1; length: 17; CDR3: CSASGLAGSPSTDTQYF; DNA: TGCAGTGCTAGTGGGCTAGCGGGGTCTCCTAGCACAGATACGCAGTATTTT
size: NA; J: TRBJ1-1; D: NA; V: TRBV10-1; length: 15; CDR3: CASSEIPTRNTEAFF; DNA: TGCGCCAGCAGTGAAATACCAACCAGGAACACTGAAGCTTTCTTT
size: NA; J: TRBJ2-7; D: NA; V: TRBV5-1; length: 15; CDR3: CASSLGFVGGHEQYF; DNA: TGCGCCAGCAGCTTGGGGTTTGTTGGGGGCCACGAGCAGTACTTC
size: NA; J: TRBJ2-1; D: NA; V: TRBV3-1/TRBV3-2; length: 14; CDR3: CARGKRAGVHEQFF; DNA: TGTGCCAGGGGAAAGAGGGCAGGGGTGCATGAGCAGTTCTTC
size: NA; J: TRBJ1-1; D: NA; V: TRBV5-8; length: 13; CDR3: CASSLNRNTEAFF; DNA: TGTGCCAGCAGCTTGAACAGGAACACTGAAGCTTTCTTT
size: NA; J: TRBJ1-1; D: TRBD1; V: TRBV11-2; length: 15; CDR3: CASSSLGQGPREAFF; DNA: TGTGCCAGCAGCTCTCTGGGACAGGGTCCTCGTGAAGCTTTCTTT
size: NA; J: TRBJ2-2; D: TRBD1; V: TRBV6-6; length: 14; CDR3: CASSLRQGAGELFF; DNA: TGTGCCAGCAGCCTCCGACAGGGCGCCGGGGAGCTGTTTTTT
size: once; J: TRBJ1-2; D: NA; V: TRBV5-4; length: 12; CDR3: CASSFDSYGYTF; DNA: TGTGCCAGCAGCTTTGACAGCTATGGCTACACCTTC
size: NA; J: TRBJ2-7; D: TRBD1; V: TRBV30; length: 12; CDR3: CALGTGIYEQYF; DNA: TGTGCCTTGGGGACAGGGATCTACGAGCAGTACTTC
size: NA; J: TRBJ1-2; D: NA; V: TRBV18; length: 17; CDR3: CASSPTRTGDPSYGYTF; DNA: TGTGCCAGCTCACCAACGAGGACGGGAGATCCCAGCTATGGCTACACCTTC
size: NA; J: TRBJ1-2; D: NA; V: TRBV11-2; length: 18; CDR3: CASSSHRRVSDSYYGYTF; DNA: TGTGCCAGCAGCTCCCATCGGCGGGTCAGTGATTCCTACTATGGCTACACCTTC
size: NA; J: TRBJ2-7; D: NA; V: TRBV18; length: 12; CDR3: CASSLETYEQYF; DNA: TGTGCCAGCTCACTAGAGACCTACGAGCAGTACTTC
size: NA; J: TRBJ2-3; D: TRBD2; V: TRBV5-6; length: 18; CDR3: CASSALAGGLLRTDTQYF; DNA: TGTGCCAGCAGCGCGCTAGCGGGGGGGCTTCTTCGCACAGATACGCAGTATTTT
size: NA; J: TRBJ1-6; D: TRBD1; V: TRBV3-1/TRBV3-2; length: 14; CDR3: CASSQLRGNSPLHF; DNA: TGTGCCAGCAGCCAACTCAGGGGGAACTCACCCCTCCACTTT
size: NA; J: TRBJ1-4; D: TRBD1; V: TRBV6-5; length: 15; CDR3: CASRHEQGAPEKLFF; DNA: TGTGCCAGCAGACACGAACAGGGGGCTCCTGAAAAACTGTTTTTT
size: few; J: TRBJ1-2; D: NA; V: TRBV30; length: 10; CDR3: CAWWAHGYTF; DNA: TGTGCCTGGTGGGCCCATGGCTACACCTTC